This TCR beta chain emerged from a study of T cell responses to AZD1222 COVID-19 vaccine. Some clones are missing from TCRdb's copy, which holds only in-frame ones; the method was immunoSEQ multiplex PCR. This sample has some 130,000 clones, with around 90% found just once. V dropped 3 bases and J dropped 3 bases, with 8 bases sitting between them. The CDR3 covers 13 residues. Germline CDR1 ENHRY, CDR2 SYGVKD. This clone has a single count. The J gene is TRBJ1-1, the V gene TRBV10-3; no clear D. The source of this sequence is an adult in good health. Sequencing was performed on peripheral blood, taken on day 0 of AZD1222 vaccination. This CDR3 reads CAISDTPDTEAFF. CDR3 sequence (DNA): TGTGCCATCAGTGATACCCCGGACACTGAAGCTTTCTTT.